The next 24 T cell receptor beta chains were all read from a single sample in a study of blood T cell repertoires in COVID-19. Sequencing was performed with immunoSEQ multiplex PCR; in TCRdb, only in-frame clones are kept and a portion is missing. The sample contains over 250,000 clones, over 65% of which appear only once. The specimen was peripheral blood. The receptors stem from a woman of 80 years or more with acute or convalescent COVID-19.

The rearrangement uses TRBV18 and TRBJ1-5, with 7 bases matching TRBD1. This CDR3 spans 14 amino acids. Germline-derived CDR1 and CDR2 are KGHSH and LQKENI. Trimming took 2 bases from V and 7 from J; bases not matched to a gene: 5. The CDR3 sequence: CASSPWDRNQPQHF. The CDR3 coding sequence is TGTGCCAGCTCACCATGGGACAGAAACCAGCCCCAGCATTTT.

The CDR3 nucleotides are TGTGCCAGCAGTCGGGACACCCGGGACACCGGGGAGCTGTTTTTT. This codes for CASSRDTRDTGELFF. This chain uses TRBV6-5 with TRBJ2-2, with D tentatively TRBD1 (6 bases). This CDR3 region has 15 residues. Germline V gives CDR1 MNHEY, CDR2 SVGAGI. Trimming cost V 5 bases and J 3 bases, with 13 bases left between them.

V gene TRBV6-5 combines with J gene TRBJ2-1, with 7 bases aligning to TRBD1. Germline V gene sequence: CDR1 MNHEY, CDR2 SVGAGI. This CDR3 contains 14 residues. The junction had 5 bases not matched to a gene; V was cut back by 7 bases and J by 2 bases. The chain's CDR3 is CASTWDRTYNEQFF. The CDR3 DNA reads TGTGCCAGCACATGGGACAGAACCTACAATGAGCAGTTCTTC.

In DNA, the CDR3 is TGTGCCAGCAGTTCGGACAGGGGAGACCACAATGAGCAGTTCTTC. Translation gives CASSSDRGDHNEQFF. This sequence joins TRBV25-1 and TRBJ2-1; 9 bases are a match to TRBD1. The CDR3 sequence is 15 residues long. Trimming at V came to 5 bases and at J to 5 bases, leaving 7 bases not matched to a gene. Germline V gene sequence: CDR1 MGHDK, CDR2 SYGVNS.

CDR3 nucleotide sequence: TGTGCCCCAGGGGAACTAGCGGGAGTGGGAGATACGCAGTATTTT. As protein: CAPGELAGVGDTQYF. The chain is built from TRBV13 and TRBJ2-3, with 11 bases aligning to TRBD2. The CDR3 is 15 amino acids. Losses at the gene ends were 11 bases for V and 5 bases for J; bases not matched to a gene: 12. CDR1 is PRHDT, CDR2 FYEKMQ, per germline (reference sequence). Drawing the rest from reference TRBV13 and TRBJ2-3, the complete variable domain is AAGVIQSPRHLIKEKRETATLKCYPIPRHDTVYWYQQGPGQDPQFLISFYEKMQSDKGSIPDRFSAQQFSDYHSELNMSSLELGDSALYFCAPGELAGVGDTQYFGPGTRLTVL.

The CDR3 protein is CASSSLQGAKGYTF. The CDR3 DNA is TGTGCCAGCAGTTCGCTACAGGGGGCAAAGGGCTACACCTTC. The V gene is TRBV27, the J gene TRBJ1-2; 9 bases agree with TRBD1. The CDR3 consists of 14 residues. Germline values: CDR1 MNHEY, CDR2 SMNVEV (reference sequence). The V segment lost 4 bases and the J segment 8 bases; nucleotides outside the gene matches: 8.

This chain connects TRBV20-1 to TRBJ2-7; D is possibly TRBD2 (5 bases). Germline CDR1 and CDR2: DFQATT and SNEGSKA (reference sequence). The CDR3 has 15 amino acids. With 3 bases removed from V and 0 bases from J, the gap between germline ends came to 15 bases. Here the CDR3 DNA reads TGCAGTGCTAGTCGGTTTGATCGGGACTCCTACGAGCAGTACTTC. Amino acids: CSASRFDRDSYEQYF.

The J gene is TRBJ1-1, the V gene TRBV18; possible D gene TRBD1, 6 bases. CDR3 length: 14 amino acids. CDR1 and CDR2 from the germline V gene are KGHSH and LQKENI. The V and J ends lost 1 base and 3 bases respectively, with 9 bases between them. CDR3 residues: CASSPRSGDTEAFF. In DNA, the CDR3 is TGTGCCAGCTCACCACGTTCAGGGGACACTGAAGCTTTCTTT.

This clone was recorded only once. The chain combines TRBV6-6 with TRBJ1-5; D is unclear. The CDR3 length is 14 residues. The V end was cut by 6 bases, the J end by 2 bases, with 11 bases between. Germline CDR1 is MNHNY and CDR2 is SVGAGI (reference sequence). CDR3 DNA: TGTGCCAGCAGCCCAGGCGGGGGCAATCAGCCCCAGCATTTT. This translates into CASSPGGGNQPQHF.

This rearrangement joins TRBV28 to TRBJ1-3; 8 positions agree with TRBD1. V shed 7 bases, J shed 2 bases, and the junction held 4 bases outside the gene matches. Germline CDR1 MDHEN, CDR2 SYDVKM. The CDR3 extends over 14 amino acids. The CDR3 sequence is CASTTGGAGNTIYF. The DNA for the CDR3 is TGTGCCAGCACCACAGGGGGTGCTGGAAACACCATATATTTT.

The V call is TRBV5-4, the J call TRBJ2-1, with TRBD2 identical over 9 bases. The ends lost 0 bases at V and 2 bases at J; junction bases unmatched: 3. Germline-derived CDR1 and CDR2 are SGHNT and YYREEE (reference sequence). The CDR3 covers 16 residues. The CDR3, as DNA: TGTGCCAGCAGCTTGGGAGCGGGGGGAACCTACAATGAGCAGTTCTTC. Translation gives CASSLGAGGTYNEQFF.

The J gene is TRBJ2-7, the V gene TRBV3-1 (or the pseudogene TRBV3-2); D remains unclear. In germline, CDR1 is LGHDT, CDR2 YNNKEL (reference sequence). The length of the CDR3 is 16 residues. The ends were cut back, 1 base at V and 2 bases at J, with 15 bases in the middle. CDR3 region: CASSQGSASMTYEQYF. In DNA, the CDR3 is TGTGCCAGCAGCCAAGGAAGTGCCTCTATGACCTACGAGCAGTACTTC.

Points on this clone: A junction boundary mismatches the germline segment, possibly from a read error. The J gene is TRBJ1-4, the V gene TRBV5-5; D might be TRBD1 (5 bases). The CDR3 is 14 residues long. Germline V gives CDR1 SGHKS, CDR2 YYEKEE (reference sequence). The CDR3 DNA reads TGTGCCAGCAGATTGGACATTAAAAATGAAAAACTGTTTTTT. Amino acid sequence: CASRLDIKNEKLFF.

The sample holds a few counts of this clone. The sample has other DNA sequences that encode this CDR3 too. This rearrangement joins TRBV7-2 to TRBJ2-5; 10 positions match TRBD2. The ends lost 5 bases at V and 4 bases at J; junction bases unmatched: 1. The CDR3 covers 13 residues. Per the germline V gene, CDR1 is SGHTA and CDR2 is FQGNSA. CDR3 residues: CASSPSGGETQYF. CDR3 DNA sequence: TGTGCCAGCAGCCCTAGCGGGGGAGAGACCCAGTACTTC.

The V gene is TRBV19, the J gene TRBJ1-5, with TRBD1 matching 8 bases. This CDR3 has 18 residues. CDR1 LNHDA and CDR2 SQIVND come from the germline V gene (reference sequence). With V trimmed by 6 bases and J by 6 bases, 19 bases remained unmatched. The CDR3 sequence: CASSPYPPDRGRGQPQHF. DNA of the CDR3: TGTGCCAGTAGCCCATATCCCCCCGACAGGGGAAGGGGTCAGCCCCAGCATTTT.

The chain combines TRBV9 with TRBJ2-2; TRBD1 aligns across 11 bases. This CDR3 has 17 amino acids. V shed 0 bases, J shed 4 bases, and the junction held 5 bases outside the gene matches. Germline CDR1 reads SGDLS; CDR2 reads YYNGEE. The CDR3 spells CASSVATGQGGTGELFF. CDR3 DNA sequence: TGTGCCAGCAGCGTAGCAACGGGACAGGGGGGCACCGGGGAGCTGTTTTTT.

This chain joins TRBV19 and TRBJ1-6; D not resolved. The length of the CDR3 is 14 residues. Germline V CDR1 and CDR2: LNHDA, SQIVND (reference sequence). The germline V and J ends were trimmed by 7 bases and 10 bases, with 17 bases remaining between them. CDR3: CASTDAAGWSPLHF. In nucleotides, the CDR3 is TGTGCCAGTACCGACGCAGCAGGTTGGTCACCCCTCCACTTT.

This chain joins TRBV12-3 or TRBV12-4 and TRBJ2-7, with TRBD1 as a possible D gene (6 bases). V was clipped by 5 bases and J by 4 bases, with 12 bases between them. CDR3 length equals 13 residues. The CDR3 bases are TGTGCCAGCAGTACGGACAGCAGGTACGAGCAGTACTTC. Its translation is CASSTDSRYEQYF.

This clone has a handful of counts. This sequence joins TRBV6-2 or TRBV6-3 and TRBJ1-1, with a tentative D call TRBD1 (5 bases). The V gene's germline CDR1 is MNHEY and CDR2 SVGEGT. V gave up 6 bases and J gave up 1 base, with 15 bases separating them. The CDR3 loop spans 15 amino acids. CDR3 loop: CASSPAGQGNTEAFF. CDR3 bases: TGTGCCAGCAGCCCGGCCGGGCAGGGGAACACTGAAGCTTTCTTT.

V is TRBV4-3 and J is TRBJ2-3; 11 bases are a match to TRBD2. Germline CDR1 reads LGHNA; CDR2 reads YSLEER. This CDR3 is 18 amino acids long. The V gene end was trimmed by 4 bases and the J gene end by 5 bases; junction bases not matched to a gene: 14. This CDR3 reads CASSRNSLSGGAKDTQYF. The CDR3 coding sequence is TGCGCCAGCAGCCGCAACTCCCTTAGCGGGGGGGCCAAAGATACGCAGTATTTT.

This chain links TRBV5-1 with TRBJ2-7; 7 bases match TRBD1. V lost 4 bases, J lost 6 bases, and 7 bases stayed unmatched. Per germline, CDR1 SGHRS and CDR2 YFSETQ. The CDR3 sequence is 13 residues long. The CDR3 DNA sequence: TGCGCCAGCAGCCCGACAGGGTTTGGCGAGCAGTACTTC. It specifies CASSPTGFGEQYF.

This chain joins TRBV2 and TRBJ2-1; a weak D match, TRBD2 (5 bases). Germline assignment: CDR1 SNHLY and CDR2 FYNNEI. V dropped 2 bases and J dropped 0 bases, with 14 bases sitting between them. The CDR3 covers 17 residues. This CDR3 reads CASSELRLLLSYNEQFF. The DNA for the CDR3 is TGTGCCAGCAGTGAATTGCGACTACTCCTCTCCTACAATGAGCAGTTCTTC. The variable domain in full, completed from reference TRBV2 and TRBJ2-1, reads EPEVTQTPSHQVTQMGQEVILRCVPISNHLYFYWYRQILGQKVEFLVSFYNNEISEKSEIFDDQFSVERPDGSNFTLKIRSTKLEDSAMYFCASSELRLLLSYNEQFFGPGTRLTVL.

The rearrangement joins TRBV6-5 to TRBJ1-3; weak D call: TRBD1 (5 bases). Germline V gene lookup returns CDR1 MNHEY and CDR2 SVGAGI. V was pared by 3 bases and J by 2 bases, with 11 bases between. CDR3 size: 15 residues. The CDR3 sequence is CASSYRAGTGNTIYF. The CDR3 DNA sequence: TGTGCCAGCAGTTATAGAGCAGGGACTGGAAACACCATATATTTT.

The chain recombines TRBV12-3 or TRBV12-4 with TRBJ1-2, with 7 bases aligning to TRBD1. The junction had 5 bases not matched to a gene; V was cut back by 5 bases and J by 5 bases. The CDR3 extends over 13 amino acids. The CDR3: CASSRTGEYGYTF. The CDR3 nucleotides read TGTGCCAGCAGTCGGACAGGCGAATATGGCTACACCTTC.